This T cell receptor beta chain was documented in a study of cytomegalovirus exposure and HLA in healthy donors. Study observations and caveats: Some public TCRs appeared in many individuals, while most sequences were rare.

Germline V gene data show CDR1 as LNHNV and CDR2 as YYDKDF (reference sequence). The ends were cut back, 0 bases at V and 5 bases at J, with 16 bases in the middle. The CDR3 covers 17 residues. PCR was performed using 60 Vbeta and 13 Jbeta primers. Authors' analysis steps: Among the unique TCR beta chains that a later analysis counted, 70 million to 85 million in all, roughly 11 million were shared. Libraries were prepared by immunoSEQ multiplex PCR; TCRdb keeps only in-frame clonotypes and omits some of them. The V and J calls and the clone size are those of that table, but D and trimming were determined from the DNA. There are fewer than 200,000 clones in the sample; roughly 80% occur only once, and around 1.7% lies in the top ten. Donors consisted of healthy bone marrow donors. With regard to this clone: Its specificity is unknown.

V usage is TRBV15 and J usage is TRBJ1-4, with D maybe TRBD1 (6 bases). Material: PBMCs. The sequence came from a woman aged 18-29 years in good health and CMV-seronegative. CDR3 in amino acids: CATSRDPTGFRNEKLFF. CDR3 in DNA: TGTGCCACCAGCAGAGATCCCACAGGGTTTAGGAATGAAAAACTGTTTTTT.